Shown below are 25 T cell receptor beta chains from a single sample sequenced in a study of T-cell reconstitution after alpha-beta-depleted transplantation in children. TCRbeta library construction was performed incorporating unique molecular identifiers. TCRdb independently ran MiXCR on the PCR reads; one entry per CDR3 protein. Of 200,000 to 250,000 distinct CDR3 sequences detected, roughly 8.2% appear once; the ten largest clones hold under 8%. The sequencing used PBMCs, mostly from graft donor cells, collected 180 days after TCRalphabeta/CD19-depleted stem cell transplant. These receptor sequences come from a male patient younger than 18 who had a stem cell transplant for acute lymphoblastic leukemia, so the T cells may come from the graft donor.

In this sample, this clonotype turned up many times. This chain joins TRBV7-2 and TRBJ2-7, with 9 bases aligning to TRBD1. Trimming cost V 5 bases and J 6 bases; bases outside gene matches: 8. This CDR3 comprises 14 residues. Germline values: CDR1 SGHTA, CDR2 FQGNSA. The CDR3 is CASSQRGTGLEQYF. The CDR3 coding sequence is TGTGCCAGCAGCCAACGGGGGACAGGGCTCGAGCAGTACTTC.

This clonotype was seen many times. This chain connects TRBV6-5 to TRBJ1-3; D gene unclear. The V gene's germline CDR1 is MNHEY and CDR2 SVGAGI. V lost 6 bases and J 4 bases, leaving 4 bases between the germline ends. There are 11 residues in the CDR3. This chain's CDR3 is CASRGGNTIYF. CDR3 nucleotide sequence: TGTGCCAGCAGGGGAGGAAACACCATATATTTT.

This clonotype is a singleton in its sample. A much larger clone lies one base from this, so it may be a read error. The chain recombines TRBV5-1 with TRBJ2-7, with D possibly matching TRBD1 (5 bases). The CDR3 runs 15 residues. Germline V gives CDR1 SGHRS, CDR2 YFSETQ. V lost 1 base, J lost 9 bases, and 20 bases lay in between. CDR3 nucleotides: TGCGCCAGCAGCTTGCCAGAGCAGGGAAAGCGAGGGCAGTACTTC. This encodes CASSLPEQGKRGQYF.

The chain couples TRBV11-1 to TRBJ1-2; 8 bases align to TRBD1. This CDR3 spans 12 amino acids. Trimming at V came to 8 bases and at J to 6 bases, leaving 5 bases not matched to a gene. Germline lookup yields CDR1 SGHAT and CDR2 FQDESV (reference sequence). The CDR3 region has the DNA TGTGCCAGCGACGGACAGGGAAATGGCTACACCTTC. Amino acid sequence: CASDGQGNGYTF. The variable domain in full, with the rest retrieved from reference TRBV11-1 and TRBJ1-2, is EAEVAQSPRYKITEKSQAVAFWCDPISGHATLYWYRQILGQGPELLVQFQDESVVDDSQLPKDRFSAERLKGVDSTLKIQPAELGDSAMYLCASDGQGNGYTFGSGTRLTVV.

In this sample, this clonotype turned up many times. The chain combines TRBV5-1 with TRBJ1-4, with D hard to call. Trimming took off 0 bases at V and 4 bases at J, with 7 bases between the two ends. The CDR3 runs 14 residues. Germline CDR1 SGHRS, CDR2 YFSETQ. The CDR3 bases are TGCGCCAGCAGCTTGGAGGCGGATAATGAAAAACTGTTTTTT. Residues: CASSLEADNEKLFF.

This clonotype occurred many times. The chain joins TRBV12-3 or TRBV12-4 to TRBJ2-3; 8 bases agree with TRBD2. This CDR3 is built from 14 residues. Trimming at V came to 6 bases and at J to 5 bases, leaving 7 bases not matched to a gene. The CDR3 spells CASSPGGAGDTQYF. The CDR3 nucleotides are TGTGCCAGCAGCCCCGGGGGGGCGGGAGATACGCAGTATTTT.

This clonotype was seen many times. The chain combines TRBV5-4 with TRBJ2-3, with D unresolved. The V end lost 4 bases, the J end lost 10 bases, and 13 bases lay between the germline ends. Germline V lookup: CDR1 SGHNT, CDR2 YYREEE (reference sequence). This CDR3 contains 12 residues. This chain's CDR3 is CASSPPSRAQYF. Here the CDR3 DNA reads TGTGCCAGCAGCCCCCCTTCAAGAGCGCAGTATTTT. The whole variable domain, remainder taken from reference TRBV5-4 and TRBJ2-3, is ETGVTQSPTHLIKTRGQQVTLRCSSQSGHNTVSWYQQALGQGPQFIFQYYREEENGRGNFPPRFSGLQFPNYSSELNVNALELDDSALYLCASSPPSRAQYFGPGTRLTVL.

Worth noting for this clonotype: This may stem from a read error, because a much larger clone lies one nucleotide away. This chain joins TRBV3-1 and TRBJ1-5; D unresolved. The CDR3 is made up of 12 amino acids. Germline assignment: CDR1 LGHDT and CDR2 YNNKEL (reference sequence). As DNA, the CDR3 is TGTCCCAGCAGCCAAGATACTCAGCCCCAGCATTTT. This codes for CPSSQDTQPQHF.

This clonotype was detected ten times or more. J is TRBJ1-1 and V is TRBV19; D gene uncertain. V lost 3 bases, J lost 11 bases, and 16 bases lay in between. The germline V gene has CDR1 LNHDA and CDR2 SQIVND (reference sequence). There are 13 residues in the CDR3. The CDR3 bases are TGTGCCAGTAGTATCCAGCTCCGCGCCATGGCTTTCTTT. This encodes CASSIQLRAMAFF.

This clonotype has at least ten counts. This chain links TRBV28 with TRBJ1-2, with D unclear. There are 12 residues in the CDR3. Trimming removed 7 bases from V and 5 bases from J, with 11 bases in between. Germline loops: CDR1 MDHEN, CDR2 SYDVKM. The CDR3 spells CASTSSIYGYTF. The CDR3 region has the DNA TGTGCCAGCACCTCGTCGATTTATGGCTACACCTTC.

This clonotype was seen many times. The chain carries TRBV5-1 and TRBJ2-2; no definite D call. There are 15 residues in the CDR3. Germline V CDR1 and CDR2: SGHRS, YFSETQ. The V gene lost 4 bases and the J gene lost 5 bases, with 15 bases spanning the gap. The CDR3 here is CASSPPKMGTGELFF. The CDR3 nucleotides read TGCGCCAGCAGCCCCCCCAAGATGGGGACCGGGGAGCTGTTTTTT. The entire variable domain, with the rest obtained from reference TRBV5-1 and TRBJ2-2, is as follows: KAGVTQTPRYLIKTRGQQVTLSCSPISGHRSVSWYQQTPGQGLQFLFEYFSETQRNKGNFPGRFSGRQFSNSRSEMNVSTLELGDSALYLCASSPPKMGTGELFFGEGSRLTVL.

As concerns this clonotype: This may be a read error: a much more frequent sequence differs by one nucleotide. CDR3: CSLEDGTVYEQYF. The DNA for the CDR3 is TGCAGCCTTGAAGATGGGACAGTTTACGAGCAGTACTTC. The chain carries TRBV29-1 and TRBJ2-7, with TRBD1 identical over 7 bases. This CDR3 contains 13 residues. Germline V lookup: CDR1 SQVTM, CDR2 ANQGSEA.

This clonotype has a count of ten or more. CDR3 loop: CASSPGAPLTEAFF. The DNA for the CDR3 is TGTGCCAGCAGCCCCGGGGCCCCGTTGACTGAAGCTTTCTTT. This chain links TRBV12-3 or TRBV12-4 with TRBJ1-1; D possibly corresponds to TRBD1 (5 bases). Trimming removed 6 bases from V and 5 bases from J, with 16 bases in between. This CDR3 is built from 14 residues.

This clonotype was found many times. The chain links TRBV27 to TRBJ2-1, with 7 nucleotides matching TRBD2. The CDR3 runs 15 residues. In germline, CDR1 is MNHEY, CDR2 SMNVEV (reference sequence). V lost 3 bases and J lost 4; bases outside the gene matches: 6. The CDR3 is CASSFSTSSYNEQFF. The CDR3 DNA is TGTGCCAGCAGTTTCTCGACTAGCTCTTACAATGAGCAGTTCTTC.

Comment on this clonotype: Possible read error: a much larger clone is one base away. The V gene is TRBV7-2, the J gene TRBJ2-2, with D maybe TRBD1 (5 bases). From germline, CDR1 is SGHTA and CDR2 FQGNSA. Trimming took 2 bases from V and 0 from J, leaving 7 bases between them. The CDR3 consists of 15 residues. The CDR3 sequence: CASSLRGSNTGELFF. The CDR3 DNA is TGTGCCAGCAGCTTAAGGGGCTCGAACACCGGGGAGCTGTTTTTT.

This clonotype showed up many times. The chain employs TRBV12-3 or TRBV12-4 and TRBJ1-3; no reliable D call. V lost 2 bases and J lost 6, with 11 bases in between. The CDR3 covers 14 residues. The CDR3 reads CASSLRSGPNTIYF. In nucleotides, the CDR3 is TGTGCCAGCAGTTTAAGGTCCGGCCCAAACACCATATATTTT.

This clonotype was counted ten times or more. The chain employs TRBV7-2 and TRBJ2-7; D unresolved. V lost 4 bases and J 5 bases, leaving 12 bases between the germline ends. Germline CDR1 SGHTA, CDR2 FQGNSA. The CDR3 totals 13 residues. CDR3 nucleotide sequence: TGTGCCAGCAGCTCTCTAGGTAGGAACGAGCAGTACTTC. This codes for CASSSLGRNEQYF.

This clonotype was observed at least ten times. This chain uses TRBV20-1 with TRBJ1-2; D possibly corresponds to TRBD1 (6 bases). The CDR3 consists of 14 residues. The V and J ends lost 1 base and 4 bases respectively, with 13 bases between them. CDR1 is DFQATT and CDR2 is SNEGSKA in the germline V gene (reference sequence). CDR3 coding DNA: TGCAGTGCTAGAGGAGGGGACATGGCCTATGGCTACACCTTC. Translated, it gives CSARGGDMAYGYTF.

There are many counts of this clonotype. This chain joins TRBV2 and TRBJ2-1; D gene ambiguous. Germline CDR1 and CDR2: SNHLY and FYNNEI. V was clipped by 4 bases and J by 5 bases, with 18 bases between them. The CDR3 runs 16 residues. The CDR3 sequence is CASSGEAASSDNEQFF. CDR3 coding DNA: TGTGCCAGCAGTGGCGAAGCAGCTTCTTCTGACAATGAGCAGTTCTTC.

This clonotype occurred many times. The chain uses TRBV20-1 and TRBJ2-7, with 14 nucleotides matching TRBD2. V lost 5 bases and J lost 5; bases outside the gene matches: 5. Germline CDR1 is DFQATT and CDR2 is SNEGSKA (reference sequence). There are 14 residues in the CDR3. This CDR3 is CSALGLAGVNEQYF. The CDR3 region has the DNA TGCAGTGCTCTGGGACTAGCGGGAGTTAACGAGCAGTACTTC.

The table lists this clonotype with many counts. This chain links TRBV15 with TRBJ2-7, with D uncertain. Germline V gene lookup returns CDR1 LNHNV and CDR2 YYDKDF (reference sequence). V was clipped by 1 base and J by 2 bases, with 15 bases between them. The CDR3 length is 16 residues. CDR3 sequence reads: CATSRGVYGSTYEQYF. Written as DNA, the CDR3 is TGTGCCACCAGCAGAGGTGTGTATGGAAGTACCTACGAGCAGTACTTC.

This clonotype was recorded a few times. The chain is built from TRBV10-3 and TRBJ2-2, with 10 bases that match TRBD1. The V segment lost 8 bases and the J segment 4 bases; nucleotides outside the gene matches: 4. The CDR3 covers 14 residues. Germline V gene sequence: CDR1 ENHRY, CDR2 SYGVKD. The CDR3 here is CAIGGQGGTGELFF. The CDR3 DNA sequence: TGTGCCATCGGTGGACAGGGGGGCACCGGGGAGCTGTTTTTT.

V is TRBV3-1 and J is TRBJ2-7; maybe TRBD2 (6 bases). V lost 11 bases to trimming and J lost 1 base, with 33 bases between them. This CDR3 region has 19 residues. Germline CDR1 is LGHDT and CDR2 is YNNKEL (reference sequence). The CDR3 coding sequence is TGTGCCTCCAGCCTTCAGGTCCCTAGCGTGGATACGAGGTCCTACGAGCAGTACTTC. Protein sequence: CASSLQVPSVDTRSYEQYF.

This clonotype was found many times. The J gene is TRBJ2-5, the V gene TRBV28, with a possible D match to TRBD2 (7 bases). Trimming took off 1 base at V and 2 bases at J, with 17 bases between the two ends. The CDR3 totals 17 residues. Looked up from germline, CDR1 is MDHEN and CDR2 is SYDVKM. The CDR3 DNA follows: TGTGCCAGCAGTTTATATAGGGGGGGAGTATGGCAAGAGACCCAGTACTTC. Its protein is CASSLYRGGVWQETQYF. Based on the CDR3 plus reference TRBV28 and TRBJ2-5, the full variable domain is DVKVTQSSRYLVKRTGEKVFLECVQDMDHENMFWYRQDPGLGLRLIYFSYDVKMKEKGDIPEGYSVSREKKERFSLILESASTNQTSMYLCASSLYRGGVWQETQYFGPGTRLLVL.

In its sample, this clonotype was seen many times. V gene TRBV15 combines with J gene TRBJ2-5; D gene uncertain. Deletions cut 0 bases from V and 5 bases from J, with 10 bases between. Looked up from germline, CDR1 is LNHNV and CDR2 is YYDKDF (reference sequence). This CDR3 region has 14 residues. The CDR3 reads CATSRDQAEETQYF. The CDR3, as DNA: TGTGCCACCAGCAGAGATCAGGCGGAGGAGACCCAGTACTTC.